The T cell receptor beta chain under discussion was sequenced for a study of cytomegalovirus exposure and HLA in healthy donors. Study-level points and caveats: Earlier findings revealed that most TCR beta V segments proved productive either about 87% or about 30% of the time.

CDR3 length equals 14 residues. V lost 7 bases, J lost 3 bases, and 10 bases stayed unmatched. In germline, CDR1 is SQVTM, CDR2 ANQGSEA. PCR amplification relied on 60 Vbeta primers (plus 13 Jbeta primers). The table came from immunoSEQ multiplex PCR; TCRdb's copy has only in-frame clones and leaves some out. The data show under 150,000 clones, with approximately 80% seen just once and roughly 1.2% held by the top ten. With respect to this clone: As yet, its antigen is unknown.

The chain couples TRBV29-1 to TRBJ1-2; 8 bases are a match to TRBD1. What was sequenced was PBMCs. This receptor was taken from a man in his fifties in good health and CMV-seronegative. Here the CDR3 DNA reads TGCAGCGCCGGACAGGGCCAGTGGGACTATGGCTACACCTTC. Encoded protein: CSAGQGQWDYGYTF.